This T cell receptor beta chain was identified during a study of blood T cell repertoires in COVID-19. At the level of the study: In each case, the material was cDNA or gDNA derived from T cells, B-cell-depleted T cells, or PBMCs.

The data were produced by immunoSEQ multiplex PCR, yet TCRdb's version contains in-frame clones alone and is incomplete. The sample contains roughly 80,000 clones, about 90% of which appear only once. CDR1 SGHTA and CDR2 FQGNSA come from the germline V gene. V was trimmed by 3 bases and J by 3 bases, leaving 8 bases between them. The CDR3 spans 14 residues. The receptor comes from a middle-aged man with active COVID-19. The sequenced material came from peripheral blood. The genes are TRBV7-2 and TRBJ2-2; D is perhaps TRBD2 (6 bases). CDR3 sequence reads: CASSLGGYTGELFF. The CDR3 bases are TGTGCCAGCAGCTTGGGGGGTTACACCGGGGAGCTGTTTTTT.